This T cell receptor beta chain was observed in a study of control samples from healthy donors and cancer patients. Produced via immunoSEQ multiplex PCR; TCRdb's table is partial and in-frame only. The repertoire holds some 170,000 clones, approximately 94% seen once, with roughly 15% in the top ten. Trimming took off 5 bases at V and 0 bases at J, with 8 bases between the two ends. CDR1 and CDR2 from the germline V gene are LNHDA and SQIVND (reference sequence). The CDR3 extends over 13 amino acids. The chain links TRBV19 to TRBJ2-7, with no clear D. The TCR originated in a man aged 55-75 years with colorectal cancer. The sequenced sample consisted of PBMCs. Written as DNA, the CDR3 is TGTGCCAGTAGTGAAGGCAACTCCTACGAGCAGTACTTC. Amino acid sequence: CASSEGNSYEQYF.